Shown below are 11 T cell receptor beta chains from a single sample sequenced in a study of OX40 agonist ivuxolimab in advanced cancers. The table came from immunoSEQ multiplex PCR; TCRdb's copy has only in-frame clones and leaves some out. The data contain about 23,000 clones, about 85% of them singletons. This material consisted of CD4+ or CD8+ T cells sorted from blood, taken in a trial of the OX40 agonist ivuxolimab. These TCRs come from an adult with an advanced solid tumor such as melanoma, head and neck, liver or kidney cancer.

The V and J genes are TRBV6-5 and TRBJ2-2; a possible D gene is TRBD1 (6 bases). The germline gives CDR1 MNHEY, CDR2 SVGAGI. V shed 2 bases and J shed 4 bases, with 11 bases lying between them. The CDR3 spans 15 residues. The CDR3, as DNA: TGTGCCAGCAGTTACGAGTTACAGGGCACCGGGGAGCTGTTTTTT. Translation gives CASSYELQGTGELFF.

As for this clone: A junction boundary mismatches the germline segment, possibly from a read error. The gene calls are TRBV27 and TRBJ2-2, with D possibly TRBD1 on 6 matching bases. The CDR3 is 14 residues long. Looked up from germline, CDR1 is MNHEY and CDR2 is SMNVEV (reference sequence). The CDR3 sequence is CASRGTSENRGAVF. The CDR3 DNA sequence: TGTGCCAGCAGGGGGACATCTGAAAACCGGGGAGCTGTTTTT.

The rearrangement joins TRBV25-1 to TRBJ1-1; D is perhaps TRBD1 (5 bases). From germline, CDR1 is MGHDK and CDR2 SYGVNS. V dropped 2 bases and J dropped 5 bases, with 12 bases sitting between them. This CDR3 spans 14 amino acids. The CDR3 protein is CASSEGHSFTEAFF. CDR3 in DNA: TGTGCCAGCAGTGAAGGACACAGTTTTACTGAAGCTTTCTTT.

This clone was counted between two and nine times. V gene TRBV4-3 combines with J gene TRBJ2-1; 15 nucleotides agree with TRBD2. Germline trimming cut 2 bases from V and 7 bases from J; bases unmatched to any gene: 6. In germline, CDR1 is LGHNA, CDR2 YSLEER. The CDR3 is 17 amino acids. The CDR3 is CASSQNKGLAGGNEQFF. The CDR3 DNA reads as TGCGCCAGCAGCCAAAATAAGGGACTAGCGGGGGGAAATGAGCAGTTCTTC.

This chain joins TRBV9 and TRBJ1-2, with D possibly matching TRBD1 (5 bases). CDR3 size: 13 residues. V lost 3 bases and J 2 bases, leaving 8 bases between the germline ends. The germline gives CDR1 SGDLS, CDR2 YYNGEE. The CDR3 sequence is CASSGDGNYGYTF. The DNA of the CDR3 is TGTGCCAGCAGCGGGGACGGGAACTATGGCTACACCTTC.

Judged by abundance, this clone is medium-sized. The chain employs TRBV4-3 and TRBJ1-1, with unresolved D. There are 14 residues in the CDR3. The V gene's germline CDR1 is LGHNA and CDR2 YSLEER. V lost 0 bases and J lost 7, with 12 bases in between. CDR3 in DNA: TGCGCCAGCAGCCAAGATCGGGATGAGGGTGAAGCTTTCTTT. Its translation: CASSQDRDEGEAFF.

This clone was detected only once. The CDR3, as DNA: TGTGCCAGCAACCATCGGGACAAACCCTACGAGCAGTACTTC. Its translation is CASNHRDKPYEQYF. The chain uses TRBV7-2 and TRBJ2-7; D is perhaps TRBD1 (6 bases). V gave up 7 bases and J gave up 2 bases, with 15 bases separating them. This CDR3 has 14 residues. The germline V gene encodes CDR1 SGHTA and CDR2 FQGNSA.

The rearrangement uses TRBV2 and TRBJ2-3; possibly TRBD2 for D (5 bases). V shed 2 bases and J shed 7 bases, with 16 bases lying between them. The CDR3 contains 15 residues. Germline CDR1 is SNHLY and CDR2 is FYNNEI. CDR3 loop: CASSERLLATNTQYF. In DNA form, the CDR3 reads TGTGCCAGCAGTGAAAGACTATTAGCGACGAATACGCAGTATTTT.

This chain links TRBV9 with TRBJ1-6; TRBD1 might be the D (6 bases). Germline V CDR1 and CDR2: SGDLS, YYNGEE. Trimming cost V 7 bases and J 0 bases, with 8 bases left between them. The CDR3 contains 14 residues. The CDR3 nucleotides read TGTGCCAGCCAGGGGAGCTCCTATAATTCACCCCTCCACTTT. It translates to CASQGSSYNSPLHF. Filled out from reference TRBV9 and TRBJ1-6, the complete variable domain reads DSGVTQTPKHLITATGQRVTLRCSPRSGDLSVYWYQQSLDQGLQFLIQYYNGEERAKGNILERFSAQQFPDLHSELNLSSLELGDSALYFCASQGSSYNSPLHFGNGTRLTVT.

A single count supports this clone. CDR3 DNA: TGTGCTAGTGGTTTTGAGGGGCGCGGGGATGGCTACACCTTC. It encodes CASGFEGRGDGYTF. The chain uses TRBV12-5 and TRBJ1-2, with D maybe TRBD1 (5 bases). The CDR3 length is 14 residues. Trimming stripped 3 bases from V and 6 bases from J, with 14 bases between. Per the germline V gene, CDR1 is LGHNT and CDR2 is FRNRAP.

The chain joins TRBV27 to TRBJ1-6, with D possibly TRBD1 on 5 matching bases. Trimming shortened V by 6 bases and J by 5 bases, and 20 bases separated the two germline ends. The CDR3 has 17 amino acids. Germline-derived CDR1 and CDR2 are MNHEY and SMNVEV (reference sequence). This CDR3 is CASSQTPSRVDNSPLHF. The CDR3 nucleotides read TGTGCCAGCAGCCAAACCCCGTCCAGGGTCGATAATTCACCCCTCCACTTT.